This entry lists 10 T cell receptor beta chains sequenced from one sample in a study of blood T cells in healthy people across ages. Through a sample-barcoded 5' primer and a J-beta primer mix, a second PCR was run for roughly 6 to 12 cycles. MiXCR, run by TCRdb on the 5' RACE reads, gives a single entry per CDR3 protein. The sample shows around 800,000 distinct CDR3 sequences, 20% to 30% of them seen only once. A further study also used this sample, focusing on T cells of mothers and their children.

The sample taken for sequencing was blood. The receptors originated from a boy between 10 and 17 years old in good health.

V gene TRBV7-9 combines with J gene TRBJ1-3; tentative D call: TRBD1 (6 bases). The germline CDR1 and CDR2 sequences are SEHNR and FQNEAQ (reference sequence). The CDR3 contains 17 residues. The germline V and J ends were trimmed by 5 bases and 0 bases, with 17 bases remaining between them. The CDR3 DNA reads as TGTGCCAGCAGCGCCACGGTGGGGGGCCTCTCTGGAAACACCATATATTTT. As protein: CASSATVGGLSGNTIYF.

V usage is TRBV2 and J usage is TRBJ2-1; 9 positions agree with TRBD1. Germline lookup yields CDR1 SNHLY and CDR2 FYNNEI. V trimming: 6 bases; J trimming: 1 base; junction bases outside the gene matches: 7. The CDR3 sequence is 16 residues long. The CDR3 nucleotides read TGTGCCAGCAGAGGACAGGGGACGAGGTCCTACAATGAGCAGTTCTTC. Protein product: CASRGQGTRSYNEQFF.

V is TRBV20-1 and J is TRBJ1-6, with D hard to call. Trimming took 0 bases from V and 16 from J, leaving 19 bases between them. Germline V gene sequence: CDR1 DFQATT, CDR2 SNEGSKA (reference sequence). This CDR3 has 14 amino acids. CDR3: CSARDSASAETLHF. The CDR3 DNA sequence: TGCAGTGCTAGAGATTCCGCATCGGCCGAGACTCTCCACTTT.

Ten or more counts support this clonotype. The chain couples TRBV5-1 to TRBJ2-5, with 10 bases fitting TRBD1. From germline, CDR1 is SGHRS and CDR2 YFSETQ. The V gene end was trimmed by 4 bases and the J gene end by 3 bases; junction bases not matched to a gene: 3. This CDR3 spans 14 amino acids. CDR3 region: CASSPGQGKETQYF. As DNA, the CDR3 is TGCGCCAGCAGCCCGGGACAGGGGAAAGAGACCCAGTACTTC.

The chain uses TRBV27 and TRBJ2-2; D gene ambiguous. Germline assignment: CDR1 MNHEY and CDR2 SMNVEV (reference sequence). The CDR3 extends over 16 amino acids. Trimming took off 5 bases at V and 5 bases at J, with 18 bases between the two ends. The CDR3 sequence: CASSPSWIPATGELFF. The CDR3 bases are TGTGCCAGCAGTCCTTCTTGGATACCCGCGACCGGGGAGCTGTTTTTT.

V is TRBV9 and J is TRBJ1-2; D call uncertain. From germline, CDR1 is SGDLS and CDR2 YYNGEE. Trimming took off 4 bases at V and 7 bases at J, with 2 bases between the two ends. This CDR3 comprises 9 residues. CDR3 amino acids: CASSFGYTF. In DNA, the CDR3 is TGTGCCAGCAGCTTTGGCTACACCTTC.

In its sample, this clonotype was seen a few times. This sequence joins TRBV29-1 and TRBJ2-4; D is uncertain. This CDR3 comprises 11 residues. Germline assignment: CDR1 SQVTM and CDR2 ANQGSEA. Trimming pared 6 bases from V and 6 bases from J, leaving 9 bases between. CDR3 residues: CSVPWRNIQYF. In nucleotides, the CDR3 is TGCAGCGTCCCGTGGCGAAACATTCAGTACTTC.

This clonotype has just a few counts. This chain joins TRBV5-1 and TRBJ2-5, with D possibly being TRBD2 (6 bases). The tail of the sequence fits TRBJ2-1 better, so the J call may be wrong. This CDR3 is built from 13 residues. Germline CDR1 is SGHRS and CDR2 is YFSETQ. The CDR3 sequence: CASSSREYNEQFF. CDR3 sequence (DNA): TGCGCCAGCAGCTCTCGGGAGTACAATGAGCAGTTCTTC.

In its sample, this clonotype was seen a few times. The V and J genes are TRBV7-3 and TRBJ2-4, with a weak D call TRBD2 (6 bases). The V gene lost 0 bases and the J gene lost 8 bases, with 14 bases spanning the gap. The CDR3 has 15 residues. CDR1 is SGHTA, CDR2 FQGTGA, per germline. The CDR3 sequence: CASSLTGGEVDIQYF. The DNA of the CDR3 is TGTGCCAGCAGCTTAACGGGCGGGGAGGTGGACATTCAGTACTTC.

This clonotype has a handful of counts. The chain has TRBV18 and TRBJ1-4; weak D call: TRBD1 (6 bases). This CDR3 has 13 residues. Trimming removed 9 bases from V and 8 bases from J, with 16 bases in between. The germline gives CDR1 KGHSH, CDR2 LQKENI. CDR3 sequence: CASYRAAGEKLFF. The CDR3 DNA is TGTGCCAGTTACAGGGCCGCGGGGGAAAAACTGTTTTTT.